This section outlines one TCR beta chain sequence together with its context. Its antigen is not known. These data originate in a study of beta chain features in type 1 diabetes. Regarding the study as a whole: Patients with Type 1 diabetes showed moderately but significantly shorter TCRB CDR3s in all four CD4+ subsets.

The isolated RNA, all of it, was reverse transcribed, so expressed TCRB transcripts were what got sequenced. Produced via immunoSEQ multiplex PCR; TCRdb's table is partial and in-frame only. The profile shows about 120,000 clones, about 16% of them singletons. V lost 4 bases and J lost 4, with 16 bases in between. CDR3 length equals 15 residues. Looked up from germline, CDR1 is LGHNA and CDR2 is YSLEER. The genes are TRBV4-3 and TRBJ1-2, with a tentative D call TRBD1 (5 bases). This receptor was identified in a man between 25 and 39 years old with type 1 diabetes. Sequenced: central memory CD4+ T cells from blood. The CDR3 nucleotides read TGCGCCAGCAGCCCCGGATTTCGGGGCAGCTATGGCTACACCTTC. Its protein product is CASSPGFRGSYGYTF.